These 5 T cell receptor beta chains came from one sample sequenced in a study of OX40 agonist ivuxolimab in advanced cancers. TCRdb keeps only in-frame clones here, not all; method: immunoSEQ multiplex PCR. The sample consists of roughly 97,000 clones, 80% to 90% of them appearing once. Sequencing was performed on CD4+ or CD8+ T cells sorted from blood, taken in a trial of the OX40 agonist ivuxolimab. These TCRs come from an adult with an advanced solid tumor such as melanoma, head and neck, liver or kidney cancer.

The CDR3 sequence: CASSRDRDNEKLFF. DNA for the CDR3: TGTGCCAGCAGCCGGGACAGGGATAATGAAAAACTGTTTTTT. This chain links TRBV5-4 with TRBJ1-4, with TRBD1 matching over 9 bases. The V gene end was trimmed by 4 bases and the J gene end by 4 bases; junction bases not matched to a gene: 2. The germline gives CDR1 SGHNT, CDR2 YYREEE (reference sequence). CDR3 length equals 14 residues.

In DNA, the CDR3 is TGTGCCAGCAGCTTGTCGGAGGGGGCATATGGCTACACCTTC. As protein: CASSLSEGAYGYTF. V is TRBV5-6 and J is TRBJ1-2, with 7 nucleotides matching TRBD1. Trimming removed 1 base from V and 5 bases from J; junction bases left unmatched: 5. Per germline, CDR1 SGHDT and CDR2 YYEEEE. The CDR3 has 14 amino acids.

This sequence joins TRBV5-1 and TRBJ2-1; D may be TRBD2 (6 bases). This CDR3 has 15 amino acids. The germline V and J ends were trimmed by 7 bases and 3 bases, with 17 bases remaining between them. Germline lookup yields CDR1 SGHRS and CDR2 YFSETQ. The CDR3 nucleotides are TGCGCCAGCTTTTTGGGGTTTAGCGGCTACAATGAGCAGTTCTTC. Amino acids: CASFLGFSGYNEQFF.

The chain combines TRBV9 with TRBJ1-1; D not resolved. The CDR3 covers 13 residues. Germline values: CDR1 SGDLS, CDR2 YYNGEE. Trimming took 0 bases from V and 3 from J, leaving 6 bases between them. CDR3 DNA: TGTGCCAGCAGCGTAGGCACCTACACTGAAGCTTTCTTT. Translation gives CASSVGTYTEAFF.

This clone came up once. The gene calls are TRBV14 and TRBJ2-1; TRBD2 matches 8 bases. This CDR3 region has 16 residues. V gave up 4 bases and J gave up 4 bases; unmatched junction bases: 9. Germline values: CDR1 SGHDN, CDR2 FVKESK. In nucleotides, the CDR3 is TGTGCCAGCAGCCGGTACGTTAGCGGGGAGTACAATGAGCAGTTCTTC. This translates into CASSRYVSGEYNEQFF.